This TCR beta chain was identified in a study of blood T cell repertoires in COVID-19. Produced via immunoSEQ multiplex PCR; TCRdb's table is partial and in-frame only. The data contain tens of thousands of clones, approximately 85% of them singletons. Germline values: CDR1 MNHEY, CDR2 SMNVEV (reference sequence). V was trimmed by 2 bases and J by 0 bases, leaving 8 bases between them. The CDR3 is 15 residues long. Only one count was recorded for this clone. What was sequenced was peripheral blood. The chain joins TRBV27 to TRBJ2-1; no clear D. The sequence came from a human donor in a cohort sampled during active COVID-19. The CDR3 nucleotides read TGTGCCAGCAGTTTAGCGGTTAGCTCCTACAATGAGCAGTTCTTC. Protein: CASSLAVSSYNEQFF.